Listed below are T cell receptor beta chains from one sample, sequenced in a study of blood T cell repertoires in COVID-19. The method was immunoSEQ multiplex PCR; TCRdb's version includes in-frame clones alone and lacks a portion of them. Counted here are 110,000 to 150,000 clones, about 88% occurring once; the ten biggest clones make up over 9.5%. The material sequenced was peripheral blood. These receptors came from a man aged 50-59 years with active or convalescent COVID-19. The CDR3 runs from the conserved cysteine through the conserved F or W. Fields, in order: V gene, clone size, J gene, CDR3 protein. Only part of the rows carry a size: once, few, many, or a class if the clone is expanded.

TRBV29-1,.,TRBJ1-4,CSGATTNEKLFF
TRBV27,.,TRBJ2-3,CASSSLDYMGEADTQYF
TRBV19,.,TRBJ2-7,CASSSGLATTYEQYF
TRBV19,.,TRBJ2-7,CASSHPSGDEQYF
TRBV18,.,TRBJ1-1,CASSPEYGVNTEAFF
TRBV15,once,TRBJ1-1,CATSRDGSLNTEAFF
TRBV3-1/TRBV3-2,.,TRBJ1-5,CASISPGGPQPQHF
TRBV6-5,.,TRBJ1-2,CASSPGQRIGYTF
TRBV29-1,.,TRBJ1-1,CSGTGTVNTEAFF
TRBV7-2,.,TRBJ2-6,CASSLQNTLRGGANVLTF
TRBV28,.,TRBJ1-5,CASSGGIAADQPQHF
TRBV11-3,.,TRBJ2-1,CASSSRRAGVGNEQFF
TRBV18,.,TRBJ2-7,CASSHGTGTGNTYEQYF
TRBV5-1,.,TRBJ2-5,CASSLLLAGGFATQYF
TRBV9,.,TRBJ2-2,CASTSGTGNTGELFF
TRBV29-1,.,TRBJ1-1,CSVSGDRGQSAFF
TRBV12-3/TRBV12-4,.,TRBJ1-1,CASASRNTEAFF
TRBV29-1,.,TRBJ1-1,CSVEGQMNTEAFF